The 19 T cell receptor beta chains presented below share a single source sample, sequenced in a study of patients and donors after allogeneic stem cell transplantation (dated by TCRdb to the early 2020s). The library relied on RT-PCR. The run used a NextSeq 550. TCRdb's own reprocessing of the public reads used fastp at Q25 and MiXCR and kept productive beta chains. Here each entry gathers all rows of one CDR3 protein and keeps the most common genes and DNA. The table for this sample lists tens of thousands of distinct CDR3 sequences; nearly 7% of them were counted only once. The ten largest clones represent approximately 30% of the sample. Sequencing was performed on blood, either unsorted or a sorted T cell fraction (not recorded which). Every receptor here comes from a human donor who was either an allogeneic HSCT recipient or a stem cell or donor lymphocyte infusion donor (not recorded which). It is not recorded whose cells these are; they may come from a transplant donor.

At least ten counts were recorded for this clonotype. The chain has TRBV28 and TRBJ2-1, with D perhaps matching TRBD1 (5 bases). The V end was cut by 5 bases, the J end by 3 bases, with 14 bases between. CDR3 length equals 15 residues. CDR1 and CDR2 (germline): MDHEN, SYDVKM. The DNA for the CDR3 is TGTGCCAGCAGTCCTAGGGGCTACCTCTACAATGAGCAGTTCTTC. Its translation is CASSPRGYLYNEQFF.

This clonotype has only a few counts. This chain links TRBV5-4 with TRBJ2-1; 12 bases map to TRBD2. The V gene's germline CDR1 is SGHNT and CDR2 YYREEE (reference sequence). V lost 5 bases, J lost 8 bases, and 5 bases stayed unmatched. The CDR3 is made up of 14 amino acids. The CDR3 reads CASRAGLAGDEQFF. The CDR3 bases are TGTGCCAGCAGAGCGGGACTAGCGGGCGATGAGCAGTTCTTC.

The sample holds a few counts of this clonotype. CDR3 amino acids: CASSALAGVYTDTQYF. In nucleotides, the CDR3 is TGTGCCAGCAGCGCCTTAGCGGGGGTTTACACAGATACGCAGTATTTT. The chain has TRBV7-9 and TRBJ2-3; 9 bases are a match to TRBD2. The CDR3 has 16 residues. J was trimmed by 2 bases and V by 5 bases; bases with no gene match: 8. From germline, CDR1 is SEHNR and CDR2 FQNEAQ (reference sequence).

This clonotype occurred many times. The J gene is TRBJ2-7, the V gene TRBV15; D tentatively fits TRBD1 or TRBD2 (5 bases each). CDR3 length equals 15 residues. The V end was cut by 8 bases, the J end by 0 bases, with 17 bases between. CDR1 and CDR2 from the germline V gene are LNHNV and YYDKDF (reference sequence). CDR3 coding DNA: TGTGCCACCTCCCTCGGGGACCCGAGCTCCTACGAGCAGTACTTC. Amino acid sequence: CATSLGDPSSYEQYF.

The CDR3 protein is CATSTWDFGPYNEQFF. CDR3 nucleotide sequence: TGTGCCACCAGCACCTGGGACTTTGGACCCTACAATGAGCAGTTCTTC. V and J are TRBV15 and TRBJ2-1; D possibly corresponds to TRBD2 (6 bases). The CDR3 loop spans 16 amino acids. Germline loops: CDR1 LNHNV, CDR2 YYDKDF (reference sequence). Between the trimmed V and J ends, which lost 4 bases and 2 bases, there was a span of 15 bases.

This clonotype occurred many times. This sequence joins TRBV15 and TRBJ1-4, with a tentative D call TRBD1 (6 bases). Trimming removed 1 base from V and 4 bases from J, with 7 bases in between. Germline values: CDR1 LNHNV, CDR2 YYDKDF (reference sequence). The CDR3 contains 14 residues. The CDR3: CATSRGQDNEKLFF. CDR3 in DNA: TGTGCCACCAGCAGAGGACAGGATAATGAAAAACTGTTTTTT.

This clonotype occurred many times. This rearrangement joins TRBV5-1 to TRBJ1-1, with D possibly TRBD1 on 6 matching bases. Per the germline V gene, CDR1 is SGHRS and CDR2 is YFSETQ. The germline V and J ends were trimmed by 2 bases and 4 bases, with 9 bases remaining between them. The CDR3 has 13 amino acids. CDR3 sequence: CASSLWGPTEAFF. The CDR3 DNA follows: TGCGCCAGCAGCTTATGGGGGCCCACTGAAGCTTTCTTT.

As regards this clonotype: Just one base apart from a much larger clone, this may be a read error. The chain joins TRBV6-5 to TRBJ2-2; a possible D gene is TRBD2 (6 bases). From germline, CDR1 is MNHEY and CDR2 SVGAGI. V dropped 6 bases and J dropped 1 base, with 12 bases sitting between them. CDR3 length equals 15 residues. In nucleotides, the CDR3 is TGTGCCAGCAGAACCGGGACTGTGAACACCGGGGAGCTGTTTTTT. It specifies CASRTGTVNTGELFF.

This clonotype was recorded many times. The J gene is TRBJ1-5, the V gene TRBV7-2; 7 bases agree with TRBD1. Looked up from germline, CDR1 is SGHTA and CDR2 is FQGNSA. There are 15 residues in the CDR3. The ends lost 0 bases at V and 5 bases at J; junction bases unmatched: 4. The DNA for the CDR3 is TGTGCCAGCAGCTTAGCCGGGACAGTCTATCAGCCCCAGCATTTT. Amino acids: CASSLAGTVYQPQHF. Variable domain in full (rest from reference TRBV7-2 and TRBJ1-5): GAGVSQSPSNKVTEKGKDVELRCDPISGHTALYWYRQSLGQGLEFLIYFQGNSAPDKSGLPSDRFSAERTGGSVSTLTIQRTQQEDSAVYLCASSLAGTVYQPQHFGDGTRLSIL.

The gene calls are TRBV12-3 or TRBV12-4 and TRBJ2-2; weak D call: TRBD2 (5 bases). V was shortened by 5 bases and J by 1 base, with 14 bases between the two germline ends. This CDR3 has 16 residues. The CDR3 sequence is CASSTRGVGNTGELFF. The CDR3 DNA sequence: TGTGCCAGCAGTACTCGGGGAGTGGGGAACACCGGGGAGCTGTTTTTT.

On this clonotype itself: At one end the junction does not follow the germline gene, possibly because of a read error. The rearrangement uses TRBV7-3 and TRBJ2-6; TRBD1 aligns across 7 bases. The length of the CDR3 is 17 residues. CDR1 is SGHTA, CDR2 FQGTGA, per germline. The CDR3 here is CASSPDRRYSGANILTF. The DNA for the CDR3 is TGTGCCAGCAGCCCGGACAGGCGATACTCTGGGGCCAACATCCTGACTTTC.

This clonotype was counted between two and nine times. This chain connects TRBV6-2 or TRBV6-3 to TRBJ1-1, with TRBD1 matching over 8 bases. From germline, CDR1 is MNHEY and CDR2 SVGEGT. V shed 2 bases, J shed 1 base, and the junction held 9 bases outside the gene matches. CDR3 length: 17 residues. The CDR3 spells CASSYGGQAFRNTEAFF. CDR3 nucleotide sequence: TGTGCCAGCAGTTACGGGGGACAGGCTTTCAGGAACACTGAAGCTTTCTTT.

This clonotype appeared many times. The V gene is TRBV12-3 or TRBV12-4, the J gene TRBJ2-7; 8 bases agree with TRBD2. The length of the CDR3 is 13 residues. Unmatched junction bases numbered 1, after V lost 3 bases and J lost 3 bases. The CDR3 nucleotides are TGTGCCAGCAGTTTTACTAGCGGCTACGAGCAGTACTTC. Translated: CASSFTSGYEQYF.

The table lists this clonotype with many counts. CDR3 amino acids: CASSLTWGTEAFF. CDR3 sequence (DNA): TGTGCCAGCAGCTTAACATGGGGCACTGAAGCTTTCTTT. J is TRBJ1-1 and V is TRBV7-2; D uncertain. Germline CDR1 and CDR2: SGHTA and FQGNSA. Trimming cost V 2 bases and J 4 bases, with 8 bases left between them. This CDR3 comprises 13 residues.

This clonotype was counted many times. The chain recombines TRBV3-1 with TRBJ1-2, with unresolved D. The CDR3 has 14 amino acids. Trimming took off 1 base at V and 8 bases at J, with 14 bases between the two ends. Germline lookup yields CDR1 LGHDT and CDR2 YNNKEL (reference sequence). CDR3 in amino acids: CASSQGGSTLGYTF. CDR3 nucleotide sequence: TGTGCCAGCAGCCAAGGCGGGTCAACACTAGGCTACACCTTC.

This clonotype was counted ten times or more. This rearrangement joins TRBV5-1 to TRBJ2-3; perhaps D is TRBD1 or TRBD2 (5 bases each). The V gene's germline CDR1 is SGHRS and CDR2 YFSETQ. V gave up 0 bases and J gave up 1 base, with 15 bases separating them. There are 17 residues in the CDR3. The CDR3 DNA sequence: TGCGCCAGCAGCTTGGCGGACGGCCCGGGGCGCACAGATACGCAGTATTTT. It codes for CASSLADGPGRTDTQYF.

This clonotype was seen ten or more times. DNA for the CDR3: TGTGCCAGCAGCTTAAGGGACAGCGATAACTATGGCTACACCTTC. It encodes CASSLRDSDNYGYTF. The rearrangement joins TRBV7-9 to TRBJ1-2; 7 bases line up with TRBD1. The germline gives CDR1 SEHNR, CDR2 FQNEAQ (reference sequence). The CDR3 loop spans 15 amino acids. With V trimmed by 2 bases and J by 1 base, 4 bases remained unmatched.

The table lists this clonotype with many counts. V gene TRBV28 combines with J gene TRBJ2-1; 7 bases align to TRBD1. Germline V gene lookup returns CDR1 MDHEN and CDR2 SYDVKM. V trimming: 5 bases; J trimming: 10 bases; junction bases outside the gene matches: 14. CDR3 length: 15 residues. CDR3 region: CASSTGDRNIREQFF. DNA for the CDR3: TGTGCCAGCAGTACAGGGGATCGGAACATAAGGGAGCAGTTCTTC.

The genes are TRBV30 and TRBJ2-2; 9 bases match TRBD1. Losses at the gene ends were 6 bases for V and 3 bases for J; bases not matched to a gene: 5. Germline assignment: CDR1 GTSNPN and CDR2 SVGIG (reference sequence). The CDR3 spans 14 residues. Written as DNA, the CDR3 is TGTGCCTGCGGGACAGGGCCCTACACCGGGGAGCTGTTTTTT. It codes for CACGTGPYTGELFF.